The TCR beta chain under discussion was sequenced for a study of CD8 T cells in ankylosing spondylitis. The study's findings and limits: With a CD8+ phenotype, disease-linked clones were relatively rare in peripheral blood. In reactive arthritis synovial fluid and blood, some motif variants had been reported before. In ankylosing spondylitis blood, a motif of roughly eight highly homologous TCR beta variants appeared characteristic.

Construction of TCR beta libraries was performed using quantitative 5'-RACE with molecular barcodes. From the 5' RACE reads, TCRdb called clonotypes with MiXCR, one entry per CDR3 protein. This sample has around 890,000 distinct CDR3 sequences; around 11% occur once, and the top ten carry 0.45% to 0.6%. This clonotype has just a few counts. No antigen is known for it. Germline values: CDR1 LGHDT, CDR2 YNNKEL (reference sequence). The V gene lost 1 base and the J gene lost 3 bases, with 12 bases spanning the gap. This CDR3 contains 15 residues. The chain combines TRBV3-1 with TRBJ1-1; D is possibly TRBD1 (5 bases). The sequencing input was blood, either unsorted or a sorted T cell fraction (not recorded which). The clonotype comes from a male donor with ankylosing spondylitis. CDR3 sequence reads: CASSQGTGLYTEAFF. The CDR3 DNA follows: TGTGCCAGCAGCCAAGGTACGGGACTCTACACTGAAGCTTTCTTT.